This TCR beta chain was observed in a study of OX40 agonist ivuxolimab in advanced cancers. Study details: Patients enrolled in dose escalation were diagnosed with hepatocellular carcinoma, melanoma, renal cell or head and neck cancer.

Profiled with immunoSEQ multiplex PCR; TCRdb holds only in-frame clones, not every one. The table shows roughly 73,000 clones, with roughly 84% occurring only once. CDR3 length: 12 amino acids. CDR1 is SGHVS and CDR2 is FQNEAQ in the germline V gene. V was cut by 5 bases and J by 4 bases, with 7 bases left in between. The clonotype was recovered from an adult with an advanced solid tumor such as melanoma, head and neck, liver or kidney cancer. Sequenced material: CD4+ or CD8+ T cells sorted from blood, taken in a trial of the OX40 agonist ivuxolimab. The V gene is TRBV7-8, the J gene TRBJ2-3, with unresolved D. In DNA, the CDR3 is TGTGCCAGCAGCCCGACTCCAGATACGCAGTATTTT. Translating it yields CASSPTPDTQYF.